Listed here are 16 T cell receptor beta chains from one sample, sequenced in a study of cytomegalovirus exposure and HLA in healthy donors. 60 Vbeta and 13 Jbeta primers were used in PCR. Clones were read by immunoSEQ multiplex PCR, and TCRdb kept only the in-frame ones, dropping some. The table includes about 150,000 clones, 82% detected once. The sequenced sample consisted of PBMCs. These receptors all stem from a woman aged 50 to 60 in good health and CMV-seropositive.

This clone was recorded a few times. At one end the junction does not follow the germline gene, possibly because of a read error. CDR3 DNA sequence: TGTGCCAGCAGCTTACTCTCTGGGGCCAACGGCCTGACTTTC. This codes for CASSLLSGANGLTF. The V call is TRBV7-9, the J call TRBJ2-6, with D perhaps TRBD1 (5 bases). This CDR3 contains 14 residues. CDR1 is SEHNR, CDR2 FQNEAQ, per germline (reference sequence).

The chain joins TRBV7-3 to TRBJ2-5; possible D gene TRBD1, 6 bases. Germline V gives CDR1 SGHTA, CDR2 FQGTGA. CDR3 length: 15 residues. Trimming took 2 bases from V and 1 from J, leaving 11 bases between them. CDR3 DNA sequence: TGTGCCAGCAGCTTAGGACAGAGCTCCCAAGAGACCCAGTACTTC. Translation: CASSLGQSSQETQYF.

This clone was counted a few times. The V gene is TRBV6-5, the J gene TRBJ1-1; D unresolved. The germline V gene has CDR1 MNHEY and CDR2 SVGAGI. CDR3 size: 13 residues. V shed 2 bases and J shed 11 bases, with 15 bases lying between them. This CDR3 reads CASSYPGESKAFF. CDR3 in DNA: TGTGCCAGCAGTTACCCGGGAGAATCTAAGGCTTTCTTT.

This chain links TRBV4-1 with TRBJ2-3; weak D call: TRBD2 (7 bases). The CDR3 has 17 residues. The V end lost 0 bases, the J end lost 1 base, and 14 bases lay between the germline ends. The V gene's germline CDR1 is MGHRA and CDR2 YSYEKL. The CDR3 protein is CASSQEGAGHGTDTQYF. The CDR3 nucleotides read TGCGCCAGCAGCCAAGAGGGAGCGGGACATGGCACAGATACGCAGTATTTT.

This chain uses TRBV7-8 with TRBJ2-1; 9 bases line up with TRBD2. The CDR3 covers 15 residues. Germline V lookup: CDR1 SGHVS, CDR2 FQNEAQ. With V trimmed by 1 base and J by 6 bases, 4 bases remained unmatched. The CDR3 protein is CASSLGGGAPNEQFF. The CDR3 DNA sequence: TGTGCCAGCAGCTTAGGCGGGGGGGCTCCCAATGAGCAGTTCTTC.

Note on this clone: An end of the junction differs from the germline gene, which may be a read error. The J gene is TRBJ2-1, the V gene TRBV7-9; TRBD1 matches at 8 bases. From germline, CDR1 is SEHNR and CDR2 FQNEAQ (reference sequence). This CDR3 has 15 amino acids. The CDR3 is CSSSLGQGANNEQFF. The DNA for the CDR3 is TGTTCCAGCAGCTTAGGGCAGGGGGCAAACAATGAGCAGTTCTTC.

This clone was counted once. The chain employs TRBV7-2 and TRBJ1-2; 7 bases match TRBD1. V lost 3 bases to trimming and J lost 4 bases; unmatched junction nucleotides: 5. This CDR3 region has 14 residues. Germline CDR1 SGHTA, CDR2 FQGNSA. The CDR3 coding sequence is TGTGCCAGCAGCTTCGGGACAGTCGGCTATGGCTACACCTTC. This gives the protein CASSFGTVGYGYTF.

This CDR3 reads CAWSEDTHNEQFF. DNA for the CDR3: TGTGCCTGGAGCGAGGACACCCACAATGAGCAGTTCTTC. V usage is TRBV30 and J usage is TRBJ2-1; TRBD1 is a possible D gene (5 bases). The germline V gene has CDR1 GTSNPN and CDR2 SVGIG (reference sequence). This CDR3 contains 13 residues. Trimming left V 3 bases short and J 5 bases short, with 11 bases between.

As DNA, the CDR3 is TGTGCCAGCAGCTTAGCCGGCTCTAGCACTGAAGCTTTCTTT. Protein product: CASSLAGSSTEAFF. The chain employs TRBV7-2 and TRBJ1-1; no firm D call. Germline loops: CDR1 SGHTA, CDR2 FQGNSA. V shed 0 bases and J shed 4 bases, with 9 bases lying between them. CDR3 length: 14 residues.

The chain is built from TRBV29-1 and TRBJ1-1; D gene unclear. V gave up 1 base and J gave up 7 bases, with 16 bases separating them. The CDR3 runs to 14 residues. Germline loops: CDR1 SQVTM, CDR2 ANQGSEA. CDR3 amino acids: CSVEAVVGESEAFF. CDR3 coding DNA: TGCAGCGTTGAAGCTGTGGTCGGGGAGAGTGAAGCTTTCTTT.

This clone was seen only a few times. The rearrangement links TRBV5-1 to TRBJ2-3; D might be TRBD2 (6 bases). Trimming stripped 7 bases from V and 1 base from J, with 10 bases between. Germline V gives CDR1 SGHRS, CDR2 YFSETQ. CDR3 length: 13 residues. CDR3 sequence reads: CASGERGTDTQYF. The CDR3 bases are TGCGCCAGCGGGGAGCGGGGCACAGATACGCAGTATTTT.

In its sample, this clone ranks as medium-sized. Written as DNA, the CDR3 is TGCAGCGTTGAAGGGGATGGGGCCTCCTACGAGCAGTACTTC. Protein: CSVEGDGASYEQYF. The chain is built from TRBV29-1 and TRBJ2-7; possibly TRBD1 for D (5 bases). The germline CDR1 and CDR2 sequences are SQVTM and ANQGSEA. V was shortened by 1 base and J by 0 bases, with 10 bases between the two germline ends. This CDR3 has 14 amino acids.

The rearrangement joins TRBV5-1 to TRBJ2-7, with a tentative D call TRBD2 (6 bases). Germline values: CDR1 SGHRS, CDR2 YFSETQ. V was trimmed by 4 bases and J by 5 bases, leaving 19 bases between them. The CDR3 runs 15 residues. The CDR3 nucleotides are TGCGCCAGCAGCCGACCCGGGACTGGCAGCCACGAGCAGTACTTC. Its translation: CASSRPGTGSHEQYF.

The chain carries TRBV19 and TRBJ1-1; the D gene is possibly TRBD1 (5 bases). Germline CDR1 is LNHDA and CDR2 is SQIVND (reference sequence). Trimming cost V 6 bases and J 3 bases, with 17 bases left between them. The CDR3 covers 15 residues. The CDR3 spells CASSRGHLGDTEAFF. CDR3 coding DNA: TGTGCCAGTAGCCGCGGACATCTCGGTGACACTGAAGCTTTCTTT.

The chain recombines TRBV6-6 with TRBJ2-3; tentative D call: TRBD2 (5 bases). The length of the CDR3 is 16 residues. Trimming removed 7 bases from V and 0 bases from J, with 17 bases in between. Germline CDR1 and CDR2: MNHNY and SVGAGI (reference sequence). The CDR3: CASKGRVFPSTDTQYF. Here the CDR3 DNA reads TGTGCCAGCAAAGGGAGAGTCTTCCCTAGCACAGATACGCAGTATTTT.

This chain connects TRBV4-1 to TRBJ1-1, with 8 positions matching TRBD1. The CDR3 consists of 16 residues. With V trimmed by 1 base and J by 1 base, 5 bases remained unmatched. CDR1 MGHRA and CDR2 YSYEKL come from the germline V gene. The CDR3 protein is CASSQGRTGRNTEAFF. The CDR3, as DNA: TGCGCCAGCAGCCAAGGAAGGACAGGGAGGAACACTGAAGCTTTCTTT.